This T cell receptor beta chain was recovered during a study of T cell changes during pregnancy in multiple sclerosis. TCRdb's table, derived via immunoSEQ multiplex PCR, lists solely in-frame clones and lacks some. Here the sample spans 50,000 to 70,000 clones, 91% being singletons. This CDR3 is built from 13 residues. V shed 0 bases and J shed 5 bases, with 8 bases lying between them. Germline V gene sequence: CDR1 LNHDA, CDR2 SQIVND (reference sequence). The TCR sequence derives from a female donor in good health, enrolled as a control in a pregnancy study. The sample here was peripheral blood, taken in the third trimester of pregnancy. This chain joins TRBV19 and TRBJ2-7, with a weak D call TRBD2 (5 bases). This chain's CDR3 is CASSIDLGDEQYF. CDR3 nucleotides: TGTGCCAGTAGTATAGATCTGGGAGACGAGCAGTACTTC.